Shown below are 14 T cell receptor beta chains from a single sample sequenced in a study of T cells in Graves' hyperthyroidism and ophthalmopathy. Using RNA transcripts as the source, TCR beta CDR3 regions were amplified. With the HTBI primer set, the TCR CDR3 went through a first round of RT-PCR. TCRdb passed the multiplex PCR reads through MiXCR, listing each CDR3 protein once. The sample carries nearly 750,000 distinct CDR3 sequences, 35% recorded once. The sequenced material came from blood. The receptors were gathered from a woman in her thirties or forties with Graves' hyperthyroidism.

This clonotype has only a few counts. The chain carries TRBV5-8 and TRBJ2-7, with D possibly being TRBD2 (6 bases). The CDR3 has 15 amino acids. CDR1 is SGHTS and CDR2 is YDEGEE in the germline V gene. V lost 4 bases to trimming and J lost 1 base, with 15 bases between them. CDR3 coding DNA: TGTGCCAGCAGCCGACCGGGACTGGAGTCCTACGAGCAGTACTTC. Its translation: CASSRPGLESYEQYF.

This clonotype was counted a few times. The V and J genes are TRBV5-5 and TRBJ2-2; possible D gene TRBD2, 5 bases. The V end lost 0 bases, the J end lost 11 bases, and 17 bases lay between the germline ends. From germline, CDR1 is SGHKS and CDR2 YYEKEE (reference sequence). CDR3 length: 15 residues. The CDR3 sequence: CASSLVRSPPGELFF. CDR3 coding DNA: TGTGCCAGCAGCTTGGTCCGGTCACCACCGGGAGAGCTGTTTTTT.

The sample holds a few counts of this clonotype. The chain uses TRBV7-9 and TRBJ1-1; 7 bases map to TRBD1. Trimming cost V 1 base and J 4 bases; bases outside gene matches: 9. CDR1 and CDR2 from the germline V gene are SEHNR and FQNEAQ (reference sequence). The CDR3 spans 16 residues. The CDR3 sequence: CASSLVGGTALTEAFF. Here the CDR3 DNA reads TGTGCCAGCAGCTTAGTGGGCGGGACAGCACTCACTGAAGCTTTCTTT.

In this sample, this clonotype turned up many times. This rearrangement joins TRBV20-1 to TRBJ2-7; D is unresolved. Germline CDR1 reads DFQATT; CDR2 reads SNEGSKA (reference sequence). This CDR3 region has 13 residues. Trimming removed 0 bases at V and 3 bases at J, with 9 bases between. The CDR3 coding sequence is TGCAGTGCTAGAGATCCGGTAGGCTACGAGCAGTACTTC. Protein: CSARDPVGYEQYF.

This clonotype has more than one count but fewer than ten. The J gene is TRBJ2-3, the V gene TRBV10-1, with D uncertain. Germline V gene data show CDR1 as WNHNN and CDR2 as SYGVQD (reference sequence). The CDR3 contains 13 residues. V was shortened by 3 bases and J by 6 bases, with 10 bases between the two germline ends. CDR3 DNA sequence: TGCGCCAGCAGTGATTTTCCCGGGGATACGCAGTATTTT. Translation gives CASSDFPGDTQYF.

The chain is built from TRBV7-9 and TRBJ1-1, with a weak D call TRBD1 (5 bases). The CDR3 is 18 residues long. The V end lost 4 bases, the J end lost 0 bases, and 21 bases lay between the germline ends. From germline, CDR1 is SEHNR and CDR2 FQNEAQ (reference sequence). The CDR3 DNA reads as TGTGCCAGCAGCTCGGGCCCAGGGAACCGGACCATGAACACTGAAGCTTTCTTT. It specifies CASSSGPGNRTMNTEAFF.

With respect to this clonotype: A much larger clonotype is one base distant, so this may be a read error. J is TRBJ2-7 and V is TRBV5-1, with TRBD2 identical over 11 bases. Germline-derived CDR1 and CDR2 are SGHRS and YFSETQ. J gave up 4 bases and V 3 bases, and 6 bases lay outside the gene matches. The CDR3 is 15 residues long. The CDR3 DNA reads as TGCGCCAGCAGCTCATCGGGACTAGCGGAATACGAGCAGTACTTC. Translation gives CASSSSGLAEYEQYF.

J is TRBJ1-6 and V is TRBV7-6; D possibly corresponds to TRBD1 (5 bases). This CDR3 spans 16 amino acids. CDR1 and CDR2 (germline): SGHVS, FNYEAQ. V lost 2 bases and J 6 bases, leaving 14 bases between the germline ends. Written as DNA, the CDR3 is TGTGCCAGCAGCTTAAGTGGGGCCAAACTTAATTCACCCCTCCACTTT. As protein: CASSLSGAKLNSPLHF.

This clonotype appeared a few times. Its ends do not fully match the called genes, so a read error is possible. The rearrangement joins TRBV5-5 to TRBJ1-1; maybe TRBD1 (6 bases). The CDR3 length is 16 residues. In germline, CDR1 is SGHKS, CDR2 YYEKEE (reference sequence). The CDR3 region has the DNA TGCGCCAGCAGCCAAGGGGGGGCCAGGGGCAGAACTGAAGCTTTCTTT. Translation: CASSQGGARGRTEAFF. The full variable domain, in which reference TRBV5-5 and TRBJ1-1 provide the parts outside the CDR3, is DAGVTQSPTHLIKTRGQQVTLRCSPISGHKSVSWYQQVLGQGPQFIFQYYEKEERGRGNFPDRFSARQFPNYSSELNVNALLLGDSALYLCASSQGGARGRTEAFFGQGTRLTVV.

This clonotype has just one count. V usage is TRBV20-1 and J usage is TRBJ2-3; possible D gene TRBD2, 6 bases. Per germline, CDR1 DFQATT and CDR2 SNEGSKA (reference sequence). The CDR3 runs 16 residues. The ends were cut back, 4 bases at V and 0 bases at J, with 17 bases in the middle. CDR3 residues: CSANEVSGASTDTQYF. The CDR3 DNA follows: TGCAGTGCTAATGAAGTTAGCGGTGCGAGCACAGATACGCAGTATTTT.

The chain joins TRBV7-9 to TRBJ1-2, with D possibly matching TRBD1 (5 bases). The germline CDR1 and CDR2 sequences are SEHNR and FQNEAQ (reference sequence). The CDR3 runs 14 residues. The V and J ends lost 5 bases and 7 bases respectively, with 17 bases between them. CDR3 in amino acids: CASSHTRGFSGYTF. The CDR3 DNA reads TGTGCCAGCAGCCATACGCGGGGGTTTAGTGGCTACACCTTC. The whole variable domain, remainder taken from reference TRBV7-9 and TRBJ1-2, is DTGVSQNPRHKITKRGQNVTFRCDPISEHNRLYWYRQTLGQGPEFLTYFQNEAQLEKSRLLSDRFSAERPKGSFSTLEIQRTEQGDSAMYLCASSHTRGFSGYTFGSGTRLTVV.

The CDR3 DNA follows: TGTGCCAGCAGTCCACGACATCTCCTAGCTCCCTCTGCCCCCCAAGGCTCACCCCTCCACTTT. Translated, it gives CASSPRHLLAPSAPQGSPLHF. The rearrangement joins TRBV12-3 or TRBV12-4 to TRBJ1-6; D is unresolved. Between the trimmed V and J ends, which lost 5 bases and 10 bases, there was a span of 36 bases. CDR3 length equals 21 residues.

This clonotype was counted at least ten times. The V gene is TRBV19, the J gene TRBJ1-5; 7 positions match TRBD1. J was trimmed by 7 bases and V by 5 bases; bases with no gene match: 11. The germline CDR1 and CDR2 sequences are LNHDA and SQIVND (reference sequence). CDR3 length: 15 amino acids. CDR3 DNA sequence: TGTGCCAGTAGTCCAAGACAGGGTCTAAGACAGCCCCAGCATTTT. Translating gives CASSPRQGLRQPQHF. Looking up the rest from reference TRBV19 and TRBJ1-5 gives the full variable domain: DGGITQSPKYLFRKEGQNVTLSCEQNLNHDAMYWYRQDPGQGLRLIYYSQIVNDFQKGDIAEGYSVSREKKESFPLTVTSAQKNPTAFYLCASSPRQGLRQPQHFGDGTRLSIL.

As to this clonotype: Lacking the conserved final phenylalanine or tryptophan, this CDR3 likely reflects a read error. No DNA is shown, since the ends of the CDR3 on it are uncertain; the CDR3 is the one TCRdb lists. V is TRBV25-1 and J is TRBJ1-1. The germline CDR1 and CDR2 sequences are MGHDK and SYGVNS. Ends included, the CDR3 has 11 residues. The chain's CDR3 is CASSEWETANY.